These 26 T cell receptor beta chains were sequenced from one sample in a study of tumor-infiltrating lymphocytes in primary liver carcinoma. RNA isolated from unsorted whole blood supplied the blood RNA, with germline DNA also extracted. The template, about 540 ng total RNA, yielded TCR beta cDNA made with a constant-region primer. Libraries of TCR beta came from three nested multiplex PCR rounds with slightly modified ARM-PCR. Two initial PCR rounds of 10 to 11 cycles each paired TRBV1-TRBV30 forward primers with a C-beta reverse primer. TCRdb ran MiXCR on the multiplex PCR reads and lists one entry per CDR3 protein. The table lists about 200,000 distinct CDR3 sequences, roughly 61% of them singletons. Sample: peripheral blood. The receptors shown here come from a woman aged 55-69 years with primary liver carcinoma and hepatitis B virus infection.

This clonotype was counted many times. The chain carries TRBV12-3 or TRBV12-4 and TRBJ1-2; the D gene is possibly TRBD1 (6 bases). The V and J ends lost 5 bases and 6 bases respectively, with 16 bases between them. The CDR3 runs 14 residues. The CDR3 coding sequence is TGTGCCAGCAGTCCCAGCAGGGGTCCGGATGGCTACACCTTC. This sequence encodes CASSPSRGPDGYTF.

Relative to its sample, this clonotype is medium-sized (0.01 to 0.1%). The V call is TRBV11-2, the J call TRBJ2-3, with D maybe TRBD2 (5 bases). The CDR3 runs 13 residues. Between the trimmed V and J ends, which lost 5 bases and 7 bases, there was a span of 13 bases. Per the germline V gene, CDR1 is SGHAT and CDR2 is FQNNGV. This CDR3 reads CASSTISSYTQYF. The CDR3 DNA reads as TGTGCCAGCAGCACCATCTCTAGCTATACGCAGTATTTT. Based on the CDR3 plus reference TRBV11-2 and TRBJ2-3, the full variable domain is EAGVAQSPRYKIIEKRQSVAFWCNPISGHATLYWYQQILGQGPKLLIQFQNNGVVDDSQLPKDRFSAERLKGVDSTLKIQPAKLEDSAVYLCASSTISSYTQYFGPGTRLTVL.

CDR3: CASGGRGLRSYEQYF. The CDR3 nucleotides read TGTGCCAGCGGGGGGAGGGGGCTCCGCTCCTACGAGCAGTACTTC. The chain couples TRBV6-5 to TRBJ2-7; D possibly matches TRBD1 or TRBD2 (7 bases each). This CDR3 comprises 15 residues. Germline loops: CDR1 MNHEY, CDR2 SVGAGI. Trimming took 8 bases from V and 0 from J, leaving 17 bases between them.

Details on this clonotype: With a much larger clone just one base away, this may be a read error. The chain links TRBV6-5 to TRBJ2-7; D is tentatively TRBD1 or TRBD2 (5 bases each). The CDR3 has 15 amino acids. Germline V gene data show CDR1 as MNHEY and CDR2 as SVGAGI. V was shortened by 7 bases and J by 8 bases, with 24 bases between the two germline ends. The CDR3 is CASTLTRDLIHKQYF. CDR3 DNA: TGTGCCAGCACCCTGACCCGGGACCTCATACACAAGCAGTACTTC.

The V gene is TRBV28, the J gene TRBJ2-4; D unclear. This CDR3 comprises 17 residues. V was pared by 5 bases and J by 0 bases, with 17 bases between. CDR1 and CDR2 (germline): MDHEN, SYDVKM. Here the CDR3 reads CASSLSLADVAKNIQYF. The DNA for the CDR3 is TGTGCCAGCAGTCTGTCCCTGGCGGACGTAGCCAAAAACATTCAGTACTTC.

Points on this clonotype: Relative to the germline gene, one junction end is altered; a read error may explain this. This chain uses TRBV11-2 with TRBJ2-1; D is undetermined. Looked up from germline, CDR1 is SGHAT and CDR2 is FQNNGV. The CDR3 runs to 14 residues. CDR3: CASSRDIFYNEQIF. For the CDR3, the DNA is TGTGCCAGCAGCAGGGATATCTTCTACAATGAACAGATCTTC.

This chain uses TRBV5-1 with TRBJ2-7, with 9 bases matching TRBD1. The CDR3 totals 13 residues. V lost 3 bases and J lost 9; bases outside the gene matches: 7. The germline V gene encodes CDR1 SGHRS and CDR2 YFSETQ. The CDR3 DNA reads as TGCGCCAGCAGCTCCGGGACAGGGATCGGGCAGTACTTC. It is translated as CASSSGTGIGQYF. Based on the CDR3 plus reference TRBV5-1 and TRBJ2-7, the full variable domain is KAGVTQTPRYLIKTRGQQVTLSCSPISGHRSVSWYQQTPGQGLQFLFEYFSETQRNKGNFPGRFSGRQFSNSRSEMNVSTLELGDSALYLCASSSGTGIGQYFGPGTRLTVT.

Remarks on this clonotype: A read error may explain this, as a much larger clone is one base away. The CDR3 DNA is TGTGCCAACTCCTTCCAGGGGAACTCCTACGAGCAGTACTTC. It translates to CANSFQGNSYEQYF. V and J are TRBV5-5 and TRBJ2-7; D perhaps matches TRBD1 (6 bases). The germline CDR1 and CDR2 sequences are SGHKS and YYEKEE (reference sequence). The V gene lost 9 bases and the J gene lost 0 bases, with 16 bases spanning the gap. There are 14 residues in the CDR3.

This clonotype was recorded a few times. The V call is TRBV19, the J call TRBJ1-5; D is perhaps TRBD1 (6 bases). CDR1 LNHDA and CDR2 SQIVND come from the germline V gene (reference sequence). The V gene lost 9 bases and the J gene lost 2 bases, with 17 bases spanning the gap. The length of the CDR3 is 15 residues. The CDR3 loop is CASIKNRDGNQPQHF. DNA of the CDR3: TGTGCCAGCATAAAGAACAGGGATGGCAATCAGCCCCAGCATTTT.

This clonotype was observed a few times. The rearrangement joins TRBV4-1 to TRBJ1-2; D gene ambiguous. The CDR3 totals 14 residues. The V end was cut by 1 base, the J end by 7 bases, with 13 bases between. Germline-derived CDR1 and CDR2 are MGHRA and YSYEKL. The DNA for the CDR3 is TGCGCCAGCAGCCAAGTGATGTCGAGCTCTGGCTACACCTTC. Amino acids: CASSQVMSSSGYTF.

At least ten counts were recorded for this clonotype. This chain connects TRBV10-3 to TRBJ1-1; 10 nucleotides agree with TRBD1. Germline CDR1 is ENHRY and CDR2 is SYGVKD. The CDR3 consists of 15 residues. Trimming removed 3 bases from V and 5 bases from J; junction bases left unmatched: 6. The CDR3 sequence is CAISERDRGRTEAFF. The CDR3 DNA is TGTGCCATCAGTGAACGAGACAGGGGGCGGACTGAAGCTTTCTTT.

As to this clonotype: Since a much larger clone is just one base distant, this may be a read error. This chain joins TRBV6-2 or TRBV6-3 and TRBJ2-1; possibly TRBD1 or TRBD2 for D (5 bases each). The CDR3 loop spans 16 amino acids. The germline gives CDR1 MNHEY, CDR2 SVGEGT. The CDR3 nucleotides are TGTGCCAGCAGTTACCGGGGCGCGAGCTCCTACAATGAGCGGTTCTTC. As protein: CASSYRGASSYNERFF.

This clonotype has only a few counts. CDR3 region: CASSDGANYGYTF. CDR3 nucleotide sequence: TGTGCCAGCAGTGATGGAGCAAACTATGGCTACACCTTC. This chain links TRBV6-1 with TRBJ1-2; D gene uncertain. CDR1 is MNHNS, CDR2 SASEGT, per germline. The CDR3 consists of 13 residues. The ends were cut back, 3 bases at V and 2 bases at J, with 7 bases in the middle.

Notes on this clonotype: A junction boundary mismatches the germline segment, possibly from a read error. This rearrangement joins TRBV11-2 to TRBJ2-3; tentative D call: TRBD2 (6 bases). Germline V CDR1 and CDR2: SGHAT, FQNNGV. The CDR3 runs to 15 residues. The CDR3 DNA reads as TGTACCAGCAGACTAGAGGCGGGATGCACAGATTCGCAGTATTTT. Its protein is CTSRLEAGCTDSQYF.

This clonotype was counted between two and nine times. This chain uses TRBV7-8 with TRBJ2-2; 10 bases are a match to TRBD1. Per the germline V gene, CDR1 is SGHVS and CDR2 is FQNEAQ. The length of the CDR3 is 15 residues. J gave up 4 bases and V 5 bases, and 4 bases lay outside the gene matches. The CDR3 reads CASSEWTGGTGELFF. In DNA form, the CDR3 reads TGTGCCAGCAGCGAGTGGACAGGGGGCACCGGGGAGCTGTTTTTT.

A remark on this clonotype: A much larger clone is a single base away; this may be a read error. V and J are TRBV29-1 and TRBJ1-5; D is perhaps TRBD1 (6 bases). The CDR3 is 12 amino acids. Trimming removed 4 bases at V and 7 bases at J, with 11 bases between. Germline V lookup: CDR1 SQVTM, CDR2 ANQGSEA. The CDR3 DNA follows: TGCAGCGTTGGGGACATTCAACAGCCCCAGCATTTT. This translates into CSVGDIQQPQHF. The full variable domain, with the rest looked up from reference TRBV29-1 and TRBJ1-5, is SAVISQKPSRDICQRGTSLTIQCQVDSQVTMMFWYRQQPGQSLTLIATANQGSEATYESGFVIDKFPISRPNLTFSTLTVSNMSPEDSSIYLCSVGDIQQPQHFGDGTRLSIL.

This rearrangement joins TRBV7-6 to TRBJ1-3; unclear D gene. CDR1 is SGHVS and CDR2 is FNYEAQ in the germline V gene. V gave up 5 bases and J gave up 7 bases, with 15 bases separating them. The CDR3 has 14 residues. The CDR3 here is CASSRAVADNTIYF. CDR3 coding DNA: TGTGCCAGCAGCCGCGCGGTAGCGGACAACACCATATATTTT.

The chain joins TRBV19 to TRBJ2-5, with D possibly being TRBD1 or TRBD2 (5 bases each). CDR3 length equals 15 residues. V lost 6 bases and J lost 4, with 18 bases in between. In germline, CDR1 is LNHDA, CDR2 SQIVND (reference sequence). In DNA form, the CDR3 reads TGTGCCAGTAGCCCCCGGGACGGCAACCTAGAGACCCAGTACTTC. Protein sequence: CASSPRDGNLETQYF.

Comments on this clonotype: Possible read error: a much larger clone is one base away. The V and J genes are TRBV6-5 and TRBJ1-4; no clear D. Germline CDR1 MNHEY, CDR2 SVGAGI. The CDR3 length is 13 residues. The CDR3 nucleotides read TGTGTCACCGAGGGTACGCAAGATGAAAAACTGTTTTTT. It yields the protein CVTEGTQDEKLFF.

This clonotype has a count of ten or more. The chain recombines TRBV7-9 with TRBJ2-4, with D possibly being TRBD2 (6 bases). V dropped 5 bases and J dropped 1 base, with 12 bases sitting between them. The CDR3 covers 15 residues. Germline V CDR1 and CDR2: SEHNR, FQNEAQ (reference sequence). The CDR3 bases are TGTGCCAGCAGCCCGGGGCTAGCGGCCAAAAACATTCAGTACTTC. Its protein product is CASSPGLAAKNIQYF.

This clonotype was observed at least ten times. The chain couples TRBV7-8 to TRBJ2-5, with 14 bases lining up with TRBD2. CDR3 length equals 16 residues. Germline CDR1 SGHVS, CDR2 FQNEAQ. V shed 4 bases and J 5 bases; nucleotides not matched to a gene: 6. CDR3 DNA sequence: TGTGCCAGCAGCTCAAGGGGACTAGCGGGAGATGAGACCCAGTACTTC. Its translation: CASSSRGLAGDETQYF.

Notes on this clonotype: A much larger clone differs by one base, so this may be a read error. The V call is TRBV7-8, the J call TRBJ1-4; TRBD1 matches at 8 bases. The CDR3 loop spans 23 amino acids. The germline V gene encodes CDR1 SGHVS and CDR2 FQNEAQ. The CDR3 DNA sequence: TGTGCCGGCAGCTTACGCCGGATTACGATCCAACGGGACAGGAAAGCAACTAATGAAAAACTGTTTTTT. As protein: CAGSLRRITIQRDRKATNEKLFF. The full variable domain, with the rest looked up from reference TRBV7-8 and TRBJ1-4, is GAGVSQSPRYKVAKRGQDVALRCDPISGHVSLFWYQQALGQGPEFLTYFQNEAQLDKSGLPSDRFFAERPEGSVSTLKIQRTQQEDSAVYLCAGSLRRITIQRDRKATNEKLFFGSGTQLSVL.

For this clonotype: Germline and junction disagree at one end, which may indicate a read error. The CDR3 nucleotides read TGTGTCAGCAGCCAAGATACGGGCGGGACTGAAGCTTTCTTT. Amino acids: CVSSQDTGGTEAFF. The rearrangement uses TRBV4-2 and TRBJ1-1; no firm D call. This CDR3 region has 14 residues. Germline V CDR1 and CDR2: LGHNA, YNFKEQ.

For this clonotype: Possible read error: a much larger clone is one base away. CDR3 in amino acids: CASSLAASREQFF. The CDR3 coding sequence is TGTGCCAGCAGCTTGGCGGCGTCTCGCGAGCAGTTCTTC. The rearrangement links TRBV5-4 to TRBJ2-1, with no clear D. Germline values: CDR1 SGHNT, CDR2 YYREEE (reference sequence). The CDR3 sequence is 13 residues long. Trimming took 0 bases from V and 10 from J, leaving 11 bases between them.

About this clonotype itself: One base away lies a much larger clone, so this may be a sequencing read error. The chain is built from TRBV4-1 and TRBJ2-1, with D possibly TRBD2 on 6 matching bases. This CDR3 spans 14 amino acids. Trimming pared 3 bases from V and 10 bases from J, leaving 16 bases between. Germline loops: CDR1 MGHRA, CDR2 YSYEKL. CDR3 sequence reads: CASSQLLATYEQFF. Here the CDR3 DNA reads TGCGCCAGCAGCCAGTTACTAGCCACTTACGAGCAGTTCTTC.

This clonotype showed up just a few times. The gene calls are TRBV7-8 and TRBJ1-1; D is unresolved. Between the trimmed V and J ends, which lost 6 bases and 0 bases, there was a span of 11 bases. The V gene's germline CDR1 is SGHVS and CDR2 FQNEAQ. CDR3 length: 14 amino acids. The CDR3 DNA follows: TGTGCCAGCAGTATGGCCACGATGAACACTGAAGCTTTCTTT. Translation: CASSMATMNTEAFF.